The rows below give T cell receptor beta chains drawn from one sample of a study of T cell responses to AZD1222 COVID-19 vaccine. Method: immunoSEQ multiplex PCR; TCRdb's copy keeps in-frame clones and lacks some. This table has some 74,000 clones, 85% to 90% appearing once. The specimen was peripheral blood, collected 28 days after the second AZD1222 dose. Source of these receptors: an adult who received the AZD1222 COVID-19 vaccine. Both conserved end residues are trimmed from each CDR3. The order of the fields is CDR3 protein, V gene, J gene.

CDR3: ASSESSCSADLNEKLF
V: TRBV10-1
J: TRBJ1-4

CDR3: ASSARQADLSPLH
V: TRBV2
J: TRBJ1-6

CDR3: ASSLRGQGNNEQF
V: TRBV7-3
J: TRBJ2-1

CDR3: ASSQQRGRGYT
V: TRBV14
J: TRBJ1-2

CDR3: ASSLDGTYGEKLF
V: TRBV5-4
J: TRBJ1-4

CDR3: ASTTAAARGGYT
V: TRBV6-1
J: TRBJ1-2

CDR3: ASSFSGGAASEQY
V: TRBV28
J: TRBJ2-7

CDR3: ASSQGRVTEAF
V: TRBV3-1/TRBV3-2
J: TRBJ1-1

CDR3: ASSIQGALSNQPQH
V: TRBV19
J: TRBJ1-5

CDR3: ASSPGTWDGSTDTQY
V: TRBV7-3
J: TRBJ2-3

CDR3: ASSPPLAGGTDTQY
V: TRBV7-2
J: TRBJ2-3

CDR3: ASTDGNNYGYT
V: TRBV9
J: TRBJ1-2

CDR3: ASTSGQGYEQY
V: TRBV28
J: TRBJ2-7

CDR3: ASSQRGGYNEQF
V: TRBV4-3
J: TRBJ2-1

CDR3: ASSQDWGQGLYGYT
V: TRBV3-1/TRBV3-2
J: TRBJ1-2

CDR3: ASGQGAFEQY
V: TRBV6-7
J: TRBJ2-7

CDR3: ASSFGQSYGYT
V: TRBV13
J: TRBJ1-2

CDR3: ASRDRGYGYT
V: TRBV19
J: TRBJ1-2

CDR3: ASSLFSGQTFSGANVLT
V: TRBV28
J: TRBJ2-6

CDR3: ASSIPTLGKTNTEAF
V: TRBV19
J: TRBJ1-1